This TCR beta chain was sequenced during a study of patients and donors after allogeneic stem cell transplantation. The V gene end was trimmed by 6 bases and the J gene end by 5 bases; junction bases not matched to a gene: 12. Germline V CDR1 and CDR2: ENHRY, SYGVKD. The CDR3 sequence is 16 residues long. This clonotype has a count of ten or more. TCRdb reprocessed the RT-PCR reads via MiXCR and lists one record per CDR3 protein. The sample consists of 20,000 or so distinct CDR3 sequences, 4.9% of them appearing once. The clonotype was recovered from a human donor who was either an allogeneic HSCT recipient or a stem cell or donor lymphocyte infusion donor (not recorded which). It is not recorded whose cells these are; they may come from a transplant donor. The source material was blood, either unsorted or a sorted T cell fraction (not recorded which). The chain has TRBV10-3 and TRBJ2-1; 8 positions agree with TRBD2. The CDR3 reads CAIRDARGEGDNEQFF. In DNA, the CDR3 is TGTGCCATCAGGGATGCGCGGGGGGAGGGTGACAATGAGCAGTTCTTC.